The rows below give T cell receptor beta chains drawn from one sample of a study of blood T cell repertoires in COVID-19. The data were produced by immunoSEQ multiplex PCR, yet TCRdb's version contains in-frame clones alone and is incomplete. The sample has tens of thousands of clones, around 80% seen once. Sequenced material: peripheral blood. The receptors shown here come from a man between 65 and 85 years old with acute or convalescent COVID-19. Both conserved end residues are part of each CDR3. D genes are given only for firm matches. A row's size may be missing; if present it is once, few, many or a size class.

d_call	j_call	clone_size	v_call	cdr3_nt	cdr3_aa
TRBD2	TRBJ2-1	.	TRBV7-3	TGTGCCAGCAGCCCGGACTCCGGGGGGTACGATGAGCAGTTCTTC	CASSPDSGGYDEQFF
.	TRBJ1-2	few	TRBV12-3/TRBV12-4	TGTGCCAGCAGCCGGACATTTTATGGCTACACCTTC	CASSRTFYGYTF
TRBD1	TRBJ1-2	.	TRBV19	TGTGCCAGTAGTCCTGGGACAGGGGGCGTCTATGGCTACACCTTC	CASSPGTGGVYGYTF
TRBD2	TRBJ2-1	once	TRBV18	TGTGCCAGCTCTTGGGCCGCGGGGGGGAAGACCTACAATGAGCAGTTCTTC	CASSWAAGGKTYNEQFF
TRBD1	TRBJ2-5	once	TRBV5-6	TGTGCCAGCAGCCTCCTCGGGACAGGGGTTGAAGAGACCCAGTACTTC	CASSLLGTGVEETQYF
.	TRBJ2-5	.	TRBV5-4	TGTGCCAGCAGCTCATCGGGGGTCGCAGAGACCCAGTACTTC	CASSSSGVAETQYF
.	TRBJ2-1	.	TRBV7-3	TGTGCCAGCAGCCCCGGACAGTTCGGTGAGCAGTTCTTC	CASSPGQFGEQFF
.	TRBJ1-5	.	TRBV12-3/TRBV12-4	TGTGCCAGCAGTTTCAATAGCAATCAGCCCCAGCATTTT	CASSFNSNQPQHF
TRBD2	TRBJ2-7	.	TRBV11-2	TGTGCCAGCAGCCCGCGGGGGGTGGGGGAGCAGTACTTC	CASSPRGVGEQYF
TRBD2	TRBJ2-1	.	TRBV18	TGTGCCAGCTCCCCGACTAGCGGGGGGGCACATGAGCAGTTCTTC	CASSPTSGGAHEQFF
.	TRBJ2-3	few	TRBV4-1	TGCGCCAGCAGCTCCCAGGCTCAAGTGGATACGCAGTATTTT	CASSSQAQVDTQYF
.	TRBJ2-5	few	TRBV18	TGTGCCAGCTCTCCCAAAGAGACCCAGTACTTC	CASSPKETQYF
TRBD1	TRBJ1-2	.	TRBV19	TGTGCCAGTAGACAATCCGGGACAGGGATCTATGGCTACACCTTC	CASRQSGTGIYGYTF
TRBD2	TRBJ2-5	.	TRBV5-6	TGTGCCCGCAGCTTGGCCGGGGGGGGGCCGGAGACCCAGTACTTC	CARSLAGGGPETQYF
TRBD2	TRBJ2-3	once	TRBV20-1	TGCAGTGCTAGTCGAGCGGGGGGCCCCGATACGCAGTATTTT	CSASRAGGPDTQYF
TRBD1	TRBJ2-3	.	TRBV5-5	TGTGCCAGCAGCTTAGAGGGACAGGGATGGGATACGCAGTATTTT	CASSLEGQGWDTQYF
.	TRBJ1-2	.	TRBV11-2	TGTGCCAGCAGTGAGGGGGAATATGGCTACACCTTC	CASSEGEYGYTF
.	TRBJ1-3	.	TRBV5-5	TGTGCCAGCAGTTCATCTGGGCTATCGGTTGGAAACACCATATATTTT	CASSSSGLSVGNTIYF
.	TRBJ2-5	.	TRBV7-9	TGTGCCAGCAGCTTGCTAGAGCAAGAGACCCAGTACTTC	CASSLLEQETQYF
.	TRBJ1-3	once	TRBV18	TGTGCCAGCTCACCGACTATCTCTGGAAACACCATATATTTT	CASSPTISGNTIYF
TRBD1	TRBJ1-4	.	TRBV19	TGTGCCAGTACCCTTGGAGGGGGACAGAAGGAAAAACTGTTTTTT	CASTLGGGQKEKLFF
TRBD1	TRBJ2-3	.	TRBV18	TGTGCCAGCTCCCCAAGGACAGGGAGGGATACGCAGTATTTT	CASSPRTGRDTQYF
TRBD1	TRBJ2-5	.	TRBV7-2	TGTGCCAGCAGCCCCATCGAGTGGACAGGGGGAAAATTAATGGAGACCCAGTACTTC	CASSPIEWTGGKLMETQYF
.	TRBJ1-3	.	TRBV11-2	TGTGCCAGCAGCCTTTTCAGCGACACCATATATTTT	CASSLFSDTIYF
TRBD1	TRBJ2-3	.	TRBV6-5	TGTGCCAGCAGTTCCGCCTGGGACAGGGGCACAGATACGCAGTATTTT	CASSSAWDRGTDTQYF
.	TRBJ2-3	.	TRBV4-2	TGTGCCAGCAGTCAAGGAGTGCCCTCCACAGATACGCAGTATTTT	CASSQGVPSTDTQYF
.	TRBJ2-5	.	TRBV24-1	TGTGCCACCAGTGACCCAGGGTGGGAGACCCAGTACTTC	CATSDPGWETQYF